This T cell receptor (beta chain) was captured in a study of blood T cell repertoires in COVID-19. There are 16 residues in the CDR3. V was cut by 3 bases and J by 4 bases, with 21 bases left in between. The germline V gene has CDR1 SQVTM and CDR2 ANQGSEA. Clinical histories supplied by participants themselves formed the basis of cohort assignment. The assay was immunoSEQ multiplex PCR, and TCRdb's table has in-frame clones only and misses some. The table includes just over 300,000 clones, 80% to 90% detected once. This clone was found once. The chain carries TRBV29-1 and TRBJ1-1, with a possible D match to TRBD1 (6 bases). Input material: PBMCs or T cells enriched from blood (not recorded which). This receptor was obtained from a man aged 25 to 45 who had recovered from COVID-19. In DNA form, the CDR3 reads TGCAGCGTTGACCTTGGTGGGGTAGGGGGTACCACTGAAGCTTTCTTT. Translation: CSVDLGGVGGTTEAFF.